Following are 22 T cell receptor beta chains from one sample sequenced in a study of T cell changes during pregnancy in multiple sclerosis. The method was immunoSEQ multiplex PCR; TCRdb's version includes in-frame clones alone and lacks a portion of them. This table holds approximately 100,000 clones, 92% found once. Here the sequenced sample was peripheral blood, taken after pregnancy. Receptors originate from a female donor with multiple sclerosis, enrolled in a pregnancy study.

This clone was counted between two and nine times. The chain couples TRBV4-1 to TRBJ1-1, with D uncertain. The CDR3 covers 13 residues. Deletions cut 1 base from V and 0 bases from J, with 3 bases between. Germline CDR1 and CDR2: MGHRA and YSYEKL. The DNA of the CDR3 is TGCGCCAGCAGCCAAGCAGTGAACACTGAAGCTTTCTTT. Translation: CASSQAVNTEAFF.

The V and J genes are TRBV5-5 and TRBJ1-2, with unresolved D. The V end lost 2 bases, the J end lost 5 bases, and 13 bases lay between the germline ends. Germline CDR1 SGHKS, CDR2 YYEKEE (reference sequence). The CDR3 totals 14 residues. The CDR3 is CASSFSVEVYGYTF. CDR3 coding DNA: TGTGCCAGCAGCTTTTCGGTCGAGGTTTATGGCTACACCTTC.

V is TRBV5-4 and J is TRBJ1-1, with 7 nucleotides matching TRBD1. Germline V lookup: CDR1 SGHNT, CDR2 YYREEE (reference sequence). This CDR3 comprises 17 residues. The J segment lost 1 base and the V segment lost 3 bases, leaving 12 bases of the junction unmatched. CDR3 nucleotide sequence: TGTGCCAGCAGCTCCCCCAGACAGGGTATGGGGAACACTGAAGCTTTCTTT. The encoded protein is CASSSPRQGMGNTEAFF.

In its sample, this clone was seen a few times. V and J are TRBV11-3 and TRBJ1-6, with D unclear. The V end lost 3 bases, the J end lost 0 bases, and 9 bases lay between the germline ends. Germline values: CDR1 SGHNT, CDR2 YENEEA. The CDR3 extends over 16 amino acids. The CDR3 loop reads CASSFPQASYNSPLHF. The CDR3, as DNA: TGTGCCAGCAGCTTTCCCCAGGCCTCCTATAATTCACCCCTCCACTTT. Based on the CDR3 plus reference TRBV11-3 and TRBJ1-6, the full variable domain is EAGVVQSPRYKIIEKKQPVAFWCNPISGHNTLYWYLQNLGQGPELLIRYENEEAVDDSQLPKDRFSAERLKGVDSTLKIQPAELGDSAVYLCASSFPQASYNSPLHFGNGTRLTVT.

The genes are TRBV25-1 and TRBJ2-6; D is unresolved. V was shortened by 5 bases and J by 0 bases, with 5 bases between the two germline ends. The germline V gene has CDR1 MGHDK and CDR2 SYGVNS. The CDR3 loop spans 14 amino acids. The CDR3, as DNA: TGTGCCAGCAGTCGGTCCTCTGGGGCCAACGTCCTGACTTTC. Protein sequence: CASSRSSGANVLTF.

V and J are TRBV30 and TRBJ2-7; 9 nucleotides match TRBD2. Per the germline V gene, CDR1 is GTSNPN and CDR2 is SVGIG (reference sequence). This CDR3 spans 13 amino acids. The ends lost 3 bases at V and 5 bases at J; junction bases unmatched: 5. The CDR3 loop reads CAWRTSGTDEQYF. CDR3 in DNA: TGTGCCTGGAGGACTAGCGGAACGGACGAGCAGTACTTC.

The chain combines TRBV11-2 with TRBJ2-1; 8 nucleotides line up with TRBD1. Germline V lookup: CDR1 SGHAT, CDR2 FQNNGV. The CDR3 totals 13 residues. V lost 1 base, J lost 11 bases, and 4 bases stayed unmatched. CDR3 DNA: TGTGCCAGCAGCTTAGGGACAGGGCAACAGCAGTTCTTC. This translates into CASSLGTGQQQFF.

The genes are TRBV27 and TRBJ1-4, with D maybe TRBD1 (6 bases). Germline CDR1 MNHEY, CDR2 SMNVEV (reference sequence). Trimming pared 5 bases from V and 8 bases from J, leaving 21 bases between. This CDR3 has 16 amino acids. The CDR3 protein is CASSTLTGGAGEKLFF. CDR3 DNA sequence: TGTGCCAGCAGTACCTTGACAGGAGGAGCAGGCGAAAAACTGTTTTTT.

J is TRBJ2-3 and V is TRBV30; 11 bases map to TRBD2. Germline lookup yields CDR1 GTSNPN and CDR2 SVGIG (reference sequence). Unmatched junction bases numbered 0, after V lost 3 bases and J lost 1 base. The length of the CDR3 is 14 residues. Here the CDR3 reads CAWRLAGGTDTQYF. The CDR3 coding sequence is TGTGCCTGGAGACTAGCGGGGGGCACAGATACGCAGTATTTT.

The chain is built from TRBV6-6 and TRBJ2-5; D is possibly TRBD2 (5 bases). The CDR3 is 13 residues long. Germline CDR1 and CDR2: MNHNY and SVGAGI (reference sequence). The V end lost 7 bases, the J end lost 3 bases, and 12 bases lay between the germline ends. This CDR3 is CASMYERKETQYF. The CDR3 DNA sequence: TGTGCCAGCATGTATGAGCGGAAAGAGACCCAGTACTTC.

J is TRBJ2-1 and V is TRBV2; tentatively, D is TRBD2 (5 bases). V dropped 3 bases and J dropped 4 bases, with 7 bases sitting between them. Germline CDR1 and CDR2: SNHLY and FYNNEI. The CDR3 is made up of 13 amino acids. This CDR3 is CASSETNYNEQFF. The CDR3 DNA is TGTGCCAGCAGTGAGACTAATTACAATGAGCAGTTCTTC.

This sequence joins TRBV20-1 and TRBJ2-5; 8 bases are shared with TRBD2. Germline CDR1 reads DFQATT; CDR2 reads SNEGSKA (reference sequence). V lost 6 bases to trimming and J lost 9 bases; unmatched junction nucleotides: 6. The CDR3 contains 11 residues. The CDR3 DNA reads TGCAGTGCAGTTAGCGGGGAGGCCCAGTACTTC. Encoded protein: CSAVSGEAQYF.

The chain carries TRBV5-1 and TRBJ1-4, with D perhaps TRBD1 (5 bases). This CDR3 is built from 14 residues. CDR1 is SGHRS and CDR2 is YFSETQ in the germline V gene. Trimming stripped 0 bases from V and 8 bases from J, with 11 bases between. The CDR3 is CASSLGRAREKLFF. CDR3 sequence (DNA): TGCGCCAGCAGCTTGGGCAGGGCGCGGGAAAAACTGTTTTTT. The complete variable domain, with remaining parts taken from reference TRBV5-1 and TRBJ1-4, reads KAGVTQTPRYLIKTRGQQVTLSCSPISGHRSVSWYQQTPGQGLQFLFEYFSETQRNKGNFPGRFSGRQFSNSRSEMNVSTLELGDSALYLCASSLGRAREKLFFGSGTQLSVL.

The rearrangement links TRBV28 to TRBJ1-2; 9 bases are a match to TRBD1. CDR1 is MDHEN, CDR2 SYDVKM, per germline. The V segment lost 7 bases and the J segment 9 bases; nucleotides outside the gene matches: 3. CDR3 length equals 11 residues. The CDR3 region has the DNA TGTGCCAGCATAGGGACAGGGCGCTACACCTTC. As protein: CASIGTGRYTF.

This clone was detected only a few times. CDR3 nucleotides: TGTGCCAGTAGTGTCCAAATGAACACTGAAGCTTTCTTT. Its translation: CASSVQMNTEAFF. The chain joins TRBV19 to TRBJ1-1; D is ambiguous. The CDR3 consists of 13 residues. V dropped 5 bases and J dropped 0 bases, with 7 bases sitting between them. The germline gives CDR1 LNHDA, CDR2 SQIVND (reference sequence).

This chain uses TRBV5-1 with TRBJ2-2, with D tentatively TRBD1 (5 bases). The V gene lost 2 bases and the J gene lost 0 bases, with 8 bases spanning the gap. Germline V gives CDR1 SGHRS, CDR2 YFSETQ. The CDR3 totals 15 residues. CDR3 sequence reads: CASSLDSPNTGELFF. CDR3 nucleotide sequence: TGCGCCAGCAGCTTAGACAGCCCGAACACCGGGGAGCTGTTTTTT.

This clone was counted between two and nine times. V and J are TRBV2 and TRBJ2-3, with D maybe TRBD2 (5 bases). Per germline, CDR1 SNHLY and CDR2 FYNNEI. The CDR3 length is 13 residues. V was shortened by 7 bases and J by 1 base, with 9 bases between the two germline ends. The CDR3 DNA reads TGTGCCAGCACCGGACTCGGCACAGATACGCAGTATTTT. Protein: CASTGLGTDTQYF.

The chain combines TRBV28 with TRBJ2-7; possible D gene TRBD2, 6 bases. Germline V gene data show CDR1 as MDHEN and CDR2 as SYDVKM. The CDR3 loop spans 13 amino acids. Trimming removed 6 bases at V and 3 bases at J, with 12 bases between. CDR3 nucleotide sequence: TGTGCCAGCAGAGAGACTAGTCACTACGAGCAGTACTTC. Translation: CASRETSHYEQYF.

V usage is TRBV7-3 and J usage is TRBJ2-2; D might be TRBD1 (5 bases). The V gene's germline CDR1 is SGHTA and CDR2 FQGTGA. The V and J ends lost 2 bases and 2 bases respectively, with 9 bases between them. This CDR3 is built from 15 residues. CDR3 DNA: TGTGCCAGCAGCTTAGGGGCCAGCAACACCGGGGAGCTGTTTTTT. This gives the protein CASSLGASNTGELFF.

The gene calls are TRBV30 and TRBJ1-5; weak D call: TRBD1 (6 bases). This CDR3 spans 13 amino acids. In germline, CDR1 is GTSNPN, CDR2 SVGIG (reference sequence). V was trimmed by 2 bases and J by 6 bases, leaving 11 bases between them. In DNA form, the CDR3 reads TGTGCCTGGAGTAAAGGGGGGGGTCAGCCCCAGCATTTT. Encoded protein: CAWSKGGGQPQHF.

The rearrangement links TRBV28 to TRBJ1-5, with TRBD1 matching over 7 bases. Germline-derived CDR1 and CDR2 are MDHEN and SYDVKM. Trimming at V came to 6 bases and at J to 3 bases, leaving 5 bases not matched to a gene. There are 14 residues in the CDR3. The CDR3 loop is CASSSTGVNQPQHF. The CDR3 nucleotides are TGTGCCAGCAGCTCAACAGGGGTCAATCAGCCCCAGCATTTT.

The chain recombines TRBV29-1 with TRBJ1-2; 10 positions match TRBD1. CDR1 SQVTM and CDR2 ANQGSEA come from the germline V gene. The length of the CDR3 is 15 residues. After removal of 6 bases from V and 4 bases from J, the junction contained 11 bases not matched to a gene. The CDR3 DNA reads TGCAGCGTGGAGGACAGGGGGGTTTCAGGCTATGGCTACACCTTC. Amino acids: CSVEDRGVSGYGYTF.